The 25 T cell receptor beta chains presented below share a single source sample, sequenced in a study of immune evolution from preneoplasia to lung adenocarcinoma. Libraries were prepared by immunoSEQ multiplex PCR; TCRdb keeps only in-frame clonotypes and omits some of them. Seen here are 7,000 to 9,000 clones, 75% to 85% observed once, and the top ten hold under 3%. The sample comprised FFPE minimally invasive lung adenocarcinoma tissue. These receptors originate from a person aged 70 to 85 with lung adenocarcinoma.

A remark on this clone: The same CDR3 arises from other DNA sequences in this sample as well. The chain links TRBV29-1 to TRBJ1-2, with a weak D call TRBD1 (5 bases). The ends were cut back, 4 bases at V and 2 bases at J, with 8 bases in the middle. Looked up from germline, CDR1 is SQVTM and CDR2 is ANQGSEA. CDR3 length: 12 residues. DNA of the CDR3: TGCAGCGTTGCGGGGGGGAACTATGGCTACACCTTC. The encoded protein is CSVAGGNYGYTF.

J is TRBJ2-7 and V is TRBV30; TRBD1 agrees at 10 bases. With 5 bases clipped from V and 2 bases from J, the junction kept 6 bases outside the gene matches. CDR3 length: 14 amino acids. Germline V gives CDR1 GTSNPN, CDR2 SVGIG (reference sequence). CDR3 region: CAWEGDRGTYEQYF. The CDR3, as DNA: TGTGCCTGGGAGGGGGACAGGGGTACCTACGAGCAGTACTTC.

This clone was found once. The chain joins TRBV9 to TRBJ1-2; D ambiguous. Trimming pared 4 bases from V and 8 bases from J, leaving 12 bases between. The CDR3 loop spans 12 amino acids. Germline V gene lookup returns CDR1 SGDLS and CDR2 YYNGEE. CDR3 DNA sequence: TGTGCCAGCAGCTCCGCAGTCGGGGGCTACACCTTC. Translated, it gives CASSSAVGGYTF.

The CDR3 spells CASTAGGEWAQYF. DNA for the CDR3: TGTGCCAGCACAGCGGGAGGGGAATGGGCCCAGTACTTC. The J gene is TRBJ2-5, the V gene TRBV6-5; 10 nucleotides match TRBD2. The CDR3 totals 13 residues. Germline values: CDR1 MNHEY, CDR2 SVGAGI. The J segment lost 9 bases and the V segment lost 7 bases, leaving 8 bases of the junction unmatched.

The chain employs TRBV4-3 and TRBJ2-2; the match to TRBD2 covers 8 bases. The V segment lost 0 bases and the J segment 4 bases; nucleotides outside the gene matches: 10. Germline-derived CDR1 and CDR2 are LGHNA and YSLEER. This CDR3 spans 18 amino acids. In nucleotides, the CDR3 is TGCGCCAGCAGCCAAGAGGTTAGCGGGGCATTCACCACCGGGGAGCTGTTTTTT. Its protein is CASSQEVSGAFTTGELFF.

This clone was counted a single time. The rearrangement links TRBV5-6 to TRBJ2-5, with 9 bases matching TRBD1. There are 14 residues in the CDR3. Germline CDR1 reads SGHDT; CDR2 reads YYEEEE. J lost 1 base, V lost 3 bases, and 1 base had no gene match. The CDR3 bases are TGTGCCAGCAGCTGGGGACAGGGCCAAGAGACCCAGTACTTC. Amino acids: CASSWGQGQETQYF.

The chain employs TRBV25-1 and TRBJ1-2; weak D call: TRBD1 (6 bases). The CDR3 runs to 18 residues. V was trimmed by 0 bases and J by 0 bases, leaving 17 bases between them. CDR1 and CDR2 from the germline V gene are MGHDK and SYGVNS. The CDR3 region has the DNA TGTGCCAGCAGTGAATATAGGGGGGATAGTCAAGCTAACTATGGCTACACCTTC. This sequence encodes CASSEYRGDSQANYGYTF.

J is TRBJ2-1 and V is TRBV9; TRBD1 aligns across 8 bases. The germline V gene encodes CDR1 SGDLS and CDR2 YYNGEE. Losses at the gene ends were 4 bases for V and 2 bases for J; bases not matched to a gene: 5. The length of the CDR3 is 15 residues. CDR3 coding DNA: TGTGCCAGCAGCCTCTGGGGACAGGCCTACAATGAGCAGTTCTTC. Translation gives CASSLWGQAYNEQFF. The full variable domain, with the rest looked up from reference TRBV9 and TRBJ2-1, is DSGVTQTPKHLITATGQRVTLRCSPRSGDLSVYWYQQSLDQGLQFLIQYYNGEERAKGNILERFSAQQFPDLHSELNLSSLELGDSALYFCASSLWGQAYNEQFFGPGTRLTVL.

The rearrangement joins TRBV7-9 to TRBJ1-1; perhaps TRBD1 as D (6 bases). The length of the CDR3 is 14 residues. With 5 bases removed from V and 0 bases from J, the gap between germline ends came to 10 bases. Germline CDR1 SEHNR, CDR2 FQNEAQ (reference sequence). The CDR3 DNA reads as TGTGCCAGCAGCCTAGGGGGGTTGAACACTGAAGCTTTCTTT. It encodes CASSLGGLNTEAFF.

The V call is TRBV28, the J call TRBJ1-5; no clear D gene. The CDR3 loop spans 12 amino acids. Looked up from germline, CDR1 is MDHEN and CDR2 is SYDVKM. V lost 8 bases to trimming and J lost 4 bases, with 9 bases between them. The CDR3 DNA reads as TGTGCCAGCTCAACGGGAAATCAGCCCCAGCATTTT. It is translated as CASSTGNQPQHF.

This clone was detected once. V gene TRBV6-6 combines with J gene TRBJ2-7, with 8 bases matching TRBD2. This CDR3 contains 16 residues. The germline V gene has CDR1 MNHNY and CDR2 SVGAGI (reference sequence). The junction had 6 bases not matched to a gene; V was cut back by 2 bases and J by 0 bases. CDR3 residues: CASSYESSGLSYEQYF. The CDR3 region has the DNA TGTGCCAGCAGTTACGAGTCTAGCGGGCTCTCCTACGAGCAGTACTTC.

This sequence joins TRBV30 and TRBJ2-5; the match to TRBD2 covers 7 bases. The CDR3 contains 15 residues. The germline CDR1 and CDR2 sequences are GTSNPN and SVGIG (reference sequence). Unmatched junction bases numbered 8, after V lost 3 bases and J lost 1 base. In DNA, the CDR3 is TGTGCCTGGAGGGCACTAGCGAGTTTCCAAGAGACCCAGTACTTC. Its protein is CAWRALASFQETQYF.

This clone was counted between two and nine times. This chain connects TRBV18 to TRBJ1-1; D may be TRBD1 (6 bases). This CDR3 contains 15 residues. Germline V gene data show CDR1 as KGHSH and CDR2 as LQKENI. Trimming removed 3 bases at V and 0 bases at J, with 11 bases between. The CDR3 here is CASSPRQVMNTEAFF. The CDR3 nucleotides are TGTGCCAGCTCACCTCGACAGGTGATGAACACTGAAGCTTTCTTT.

This chain joins TRBV15 and TRBJ1-1; 9 bases agree with TRBD1. Germline loops: CDR1 LNHNV, CDR2 YYDKDF (reference sequence). The V and J ends lost 1 base and 5 bases, in that order; junction bases with no gene match: 5. CDR3 length: 15 residues. The CDR3 DNA sequence: TGTGCCACCAGCAGAGGGGGGACAGGGCGAACTGAAGCTTTCTTT. It yields the protein CATSRGGTGRTEAFF.

Only a few counts were recorded for this clone. This chain joins TRBV4-1 and TRBJ2-1, with a possible D match to TRBD2 (7 bases). This CDR3 is built from 15 residues. Germline CDR1 is MGHRA and CDR2 is YSYEKL. The V and J ends lost 1 base and 8 bases respectively, with 15 bases between them. The CDR3 nucleotides are TGCGCCAGCAGCCAAGGGTGGGGGGGCAGGGATGAGCAGTTCTTC. This codes for CASSQGWGGRDEQFF.

The gene calls are TRBV19 and TRBJ2-1; 12 nucleotides line up with TRBD2. The CDR3 extends over 16 amino acids. Germline CDR1 LNHDA, CDR2 SQIVND (reference sequence). V was clipped by 8 bases and J by 8 bases; unmatched bases: 13. The CDR3 DNA follows: TGTGCCAGTGCCCCCATATCTAGCGGGAGGGCCCATGAGCAGTTCTTC. It translates to CASAPISSGRAHEQFF.

This clone is a singleton in its sample. The chain links TRBV6-5 to TRBJ1-5, with unresolved D. The V end lost 5 bases, the J end lost 1 base, and 9 bases lay between the germline ends. This CDR3 is 14 amino acids long. Looked up from germline, CDR1 is MNHEY and CDR2 is SVGAGI. The CDR3 spells CASSSGRSNQPQHF. The CDR3 DNA reads as TGTGCCAGCAGTAGCGGACGGAGCAATCAGCCCCAGCATTTT.

The V call is TRBV6-6, the J call TRBJ2-7; D possibly corresponds to TRBD1 (5 bases). The CDR3 extends over 14 amino acids. The germline V gene has CDR1 MNHNY and CDR2 SVGAGI (reference sequence). V lost 8 bases, J lost 3 bases, and 17 bases lay in between. CDR3 in amino acids: CASSTPQESYEQYF. In nucleotides, the CDR3 is TGTGCCAGCTCCACCCCACAGGAAAGCTACGAGCAGTACTTC.

The chain carries TRBV5-1 and TRBJ2-1; D ambiguous. V shed 5 bases and J shed 6 bases, with 12 bases lying between them. Germline V gives CDR1 SGHRS, CDR2 YFSETQ. This CDR3 has 13 amino acids. The CDR3 reads CASSIGQPNEQFF. CDR3 nucleotide sequence: TGCGCCAGCAGTATTGGTCAACCCAATGAGCAGTTCTTC.

The chain joins TRBV5-1 to TRBJ2-7; maybe TRBD1 (6 bases). There are 14 residues in the CDR3. Between the trimmed V and J ends, which lost 2 bases and 6 bases, there was a span of 15 bases. Germline lookup yields CDR1 SGHRS and CDR2 YFSETQ. CDR3 loop: CASSFAQGLGEQYF. The CDR3 DNA sequence: TGCGCCAGCAGCTTCGCTCAGGGGTTGGGCGAGCAGTACTTC.

The V gene is TRBV4-1, the J gene TRBJ1-5; TRBD1 matches 10 bases. Germline CDR1 and CDR2: MGHRA and YSYEKL. The J segment lost 6 bases and the V segment lost 5 bases, leaving 1 base of the junction unmatched. The CDR3 is made up of 13 amino acids. The DNA of the CDR3 is TGCGCCAGCAGCTGGGACAGGGGTCAGCCCCAGCATTTT. Translated: CASSWDRGQPQHF.

The V and J genes are TRBV10-1 and TRBJ2-3; 7 bases are shared with TRBD1. The germline CDR1 and CDR2 sequences are WNHNN and SYGVQD (reference sequence). The CDR3 is made up of 13 amino acids. V was pared by 8 bases and J by 2 bases, with 4 bases of the junction left unmatched. In nucleotides, the CDR3 is TGCGCCAGCCGACAGGGAATCACAGATACGCAGTATTTT. Protein: CASRQGITDTQYF.

The chain recombines TRBV7-6 with TRBJ2-7, with D unresolved. Germline V CDR1 and CDR2: SGHVS, FNYEAQ. There are 16 residues in the CDR3. V lost 5 bases to trimming and J lost 2 bases, with 19 bases between them. Written as DNA, the CDR3 is TGTGCCAGCAGCCCGCAGTCCAACAACCCTCCCTACGAGCAGTACTTC. It codes for CASSPQSNNPPYEQYF.

The chain combines TRBV30 with TRBJ1-2; 10 bases fit TRBD1. The V gene end was trimmed by 4 bases and the J gene end by 4 bases; junction bases not matched to a gene: 6. The CDR3 length is 14 residues. Germline V gives CDR1 GTSNPN, CDR2 SVGIG (reference sequence). Here the CDR3 reads CAWNPGQGLYGYTF. CDR3 DNA sequence: TGTGCCTGGAACCCGGGACAGGGGCTCTATGGCTACACCTTC.

CDR3 sequence reads: CASSSSWTQYF. Here the CDR3 DNA reads TGTGCCAGCAGTTCCTCGTGGACGCAGTACTTC. This rearrangement joins TRBV28 to TRBJ2-7; D gene uncertain. This CDR3 spans 11 amino acids. V was pared by 4 bases and J by 9 bases, with 10 bases between. Per germline, CDR1 MDHEN and CDR2 SYDVKM. The full variable domain, completed using reference TRBV28 and TRBJ2-7, is DVKVTQSSRYLVKRTGEKVFLECVQDMDHENMFWYRQDPGLGLRLIYFSYDVKMKEKGDIPEGYSVSREKKERFSLILESASTNQTSMYLCASSSSWTQYFGPGTRLTVT.